The 10 T cell receptor beta chains listed next were all sequenced from one sample in a study of blood T cell repertoires in COVID-19. Sequencing was performed with immunoSEQ multiplex PCR; in TCRdb, only in-frame clones are kept and a portion is missing. This table holds a few hundred thousand clones, 75% to 90% found once. Material for sequencing was PBMCs or T cells enriched from blood (not recorded which). Receptor source: a man between 18 and 29 years old who had recovered from COVID-19.

The rearrangement uses TRBV6-1 and TRBJ2-7; D may be TRBD1 (6 bases). CDR3 length: 15 amino acids. Germline CDR1 reads MNHNS; CDR2 reads SASEGT. The V and J ends lost 2 bases and 4 bases respectively, with 15 bases between them. Here the CDR3 DNA reads TGTGCCAGCAGTGAACGGCTCACAGGGCGGTACGAGCAGTACTTC. Translation: CASSERLTGRYEQYF.

The chain employs TRBV11-3 and TRBJ2-7; 7 bases align to TRBD1. The CDR3 has 14 amino acids. The germline CDR1 and CDR2 sequences are SGHNT and YENEEA. V was pared by 5 bases and J by 0 bases, with 4 bases of the junction left unmatched. The CDR3 is CASSPKGASYEQYF. In DNA, the CDR3 is TGTGCCAGCAGCCCTAAGGGGGCCTCCTACGAGCAGTACTTC.

This chain connects TRBV7-8 to TRBJ2-7, with 11 bases matching TRBD2. Germline-derived CDR1 and CDR2 are SGHVS and FQNEAQ. The ends lost 4 bases at V and 3 bases at J; junction bases unmatched: 8. This CDR3 is 16 amino acids long. The CDR3 DNA reads as TGTGCCAGCAGCTGGTTACTAGCGGGAGAAGGCTACGAGCAGTACTTC. It translates to CASSWLLAGEGYEQYF.

This rearrangement joins TRBV6-5 to TRBJ2-7; D is possibly TRBD2 (6 bases). Germline V CDR1 and CDR2: MNHEY, SVGAGI. V dropped 2 bases and J dropped 3 bases, with 17 bases sitting between them. The CDR3 is 16 amino acids. The CDR3 loop is CASSYRGDGGVYEQYF. The CDR3 nucleotides are TGTGCCAGCAGTTACAGGGGAGACGGAGGGGTCTACGAGCAGTACTTC.

The chain employs TRBV6-4 and TRBJ1-5, with a weak D call TRBD1 (6 bases). Trimming shortened V by 4 bases and J by 3 bases, and 13 bases separated the two germline ends. Germline V gives CDR1 MRHNA, CDR2 SNTAGT. The CDR3 is 15 residues long. CDR3 nucleotide sequence: TGTGCCAGCAGTGTCGGTCCGGGACACAATCAGCCCCAGCATTTT. Its protein is CASSVGPGHNQPQHF.

J is TRBJ1-2 and V is TRBV19; possible D gene TRBD1, 5 bases. Germline CDR1 reads LNHDA; CDR2 reads SQIVND (reference sequence). The CDR3 extends over 13 amino acids. V lost 5 bases, J lost 3 bases, and 10 bases lay in between. CDR3 sequence reads: CASSETAYYGYTF. CDR3 DNA sequence: TGTGCCAGTAGTGAGACAGCCTACTATGGCTACACCTTC.

This clone appeared a single time. The rearrangement links TRBV7-3 to TRBJ2-3; 7 nucleotides agree with TRBD1. Germline V gives CDR1 SGHTA, CDR2 FQGTGA. The CDR3 has 15 amino acids. Trimming took 5 bases from V and 0 from J; bases not matched to a gene: 5. The CDR3 loop reads CASSPQGGSTDTQYF. In DNA, the CDR3 is TGTGCCAGCAGCCCCCAAGGGGGCAGCACAGATACGCAGTATTTT.

The rearrangement uses TRBV28 and TRBJ2-3, with 11 bases matching TRBD2. The length of the CDR3 is 14 residues. Germline values: CDR1 MDHEN, CDR2 SYDVKM. Trimming removed 7 bases from V and 3 bases from J; junction bases left unmatched: 3. The CDR3 sequence is CASKGTSGTDTQYF. The CDR3 bases are TGTGCCAGCAAGGGGACTAGCGGTACAGATACGCAGTATTTT.

This chain uses TRBV27 with TRBJ2-3, with D unclear. The length of the CDR3 is 13 residues. Trimming took off 2 bases at V and 2 bases at J, with 5 bases between the two ends. Germline V gene lookup returns CDR1 MNHEY and CDR2 SMNVEV (reference sequence). This chain's CDR3 is CASSLTHTDTQYF. CDR3 in DNA: TGTGCCAGCAGTTTAACTCACACAGATACGCAGTATTTT.

The CDR3 DNA sequence: TGTGCCAGCAGCCTAGGAGGACCGGTCTATGGCTACACCTTC. Protein sequence: CASSLGGPVYGYTF. The chain carries TRBV28 and TRBJ1-2, with D unclear. V lost 6 bases and J 4 bases, leaving 15 bases between the germline ends. From germline, CDR1 is MDHEN and CDR2 SYDVKM. The CDR3 has 14 residues.